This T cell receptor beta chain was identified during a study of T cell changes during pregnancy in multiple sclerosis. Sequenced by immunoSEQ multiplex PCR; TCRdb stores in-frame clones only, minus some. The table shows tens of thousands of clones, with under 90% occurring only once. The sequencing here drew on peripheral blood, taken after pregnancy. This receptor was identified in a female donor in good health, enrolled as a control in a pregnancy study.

The chain's CDR3 is CASSEWTGPTGELFF. In DNA form, the CDR3 reads TGTGCCAGCAGTGAATGGACAGGGCCCACCGGGGAGCTGTTTTTT. The chain uses TRBV25-1 and TRBJ2-2; TRBD1 aligns across 8 bases. This CDR3 contains 15 residues. Trimming removed 1 base from V and 4 bases from J; junction bases left unmatched: 2. Germline CDR1 reads MGHDK; CDR2 reads SYGVNS.